This T cell receptor (beta chain) was recovered during a study of cytomegalovirus exposure and HLA in healthy donors. Sequenced by immunoSEQ multiplex PCR; TCRdb stores in-frame clones only, minus some. The sample yields about 140,000 clones, approximately 90% seen once. There are 14 residues in the CDR3. V shed 2 bases and J shed 2 bases, with 9 bases lying between them. Germline CDR1 SGHRS, CDR2 YFSETQ. The V call is TRBV5-1, the J call TRBJ2-3; D gene ambiguous. The sequencing input was PBMCs. This TCR was sampled from a young man in good health and CMV-seropositive. In DNA form, the CDR3 reads TGCGCCAGCAGCTTTAACTCGATCACAGATACGCAGTATTTT. This encodes CASSFNSITDTQYF.